These 32 T cell receptor beta chains were all obtained from the same sample, sequenced in a study of cytomegalovirus exposure and HLA in healthy donors. Both 60 Vbeta primers and 13 Jbeta primers went into the PCR. Assay: immunoSEQ multiplex PCR; the TCRdb copy retains only in-frame clones and omits some. The table shows around 100,000 clones, with around 79% occurring only once. Specimen: PBMCs. The receptor source for this set is a woman aged 40 to 50 in good health and CMV-seronegative.

There are a few counts of this clone. V is TRBV29-1 and J is TRBJ2-7, with TRBD1 identical over 8 bases. CDR3 length equals 13 residues. Germline CDR1 is SQVTM and CDR2 is ANQGSEA. The V segment lost 4 bases and the J segment 7 bases; nucleotides outside the gene matches: 9. For the CDR3, the DNA is TGCAGCGTTGTGGGCCAGGGGGCGCGAGAGCAGTACTTC. Its translation: CSVVGQGAREQYF.

This rearrangement joins TRBV4-3 to TRBJ2-1; TRBD2 is a possible D gene (5 bases). V was trimmed by 3 bases and J by 4 bases, leaving 19 bases between them. Germline CDR1 reads LGHNA; CDR2 reads YSLEER. This CDR3 has 17 amino acids. The CDR3 nucleotides are TGCGCCAGCAGCCATGACGTCCGGGGTTCAGCTTACAATGAGCAGTTCTTC. Its translation: CASSHDVRGSAYNEQFF.

V usage is TRBV2 and J usage is TRBJ2-3; TRBD1 might be the D (5 bases). Trimming cost V 10 bases and J 0 bases, with 14 bases left between them. This CDR3 has 14 residues. Germline loops: CDR1 SNHLY, CDR2 FYNNEI. The CDR3 spells CAIKGDFSTDTQYF. The CDR3, as DNA: TGTGCCATCAAAGGGGATTTTAGCACAGATACGCAGTATTTT.

J is TRBJ2-5 and V is TRBV7-2, with TRBD2 identical over 11 bases. Looked up from germline, CDR1 is SGHTA and CDR2 is FQGNSA. V was clipped by 3 bases and J by 2 bases; unmatched bases: 8. This CDR3 region has 17 residues. The CDR3 DNA reads TGTGCCAGCAGCTTGGCCGCTGGGACTAGCGGACAAGAGACCCAGTACTTC. Encoded protein: CASSLAAGTSGQETQYF.

This rearrangement joins TRBV5-5 to TRBJ2-7, with D possibly TRBD2 on 6 matching bases. Trimming cost V 4 bases and J 2 bases, with 10 bases left between them. Germline-derived CDR1 and CDR2 are SGHKS and YYEKEE (reference sequence). The CDR3 spans 13 residues. The CDR3 is CASSTGGAYEQYF. DNA for the CDR3: TGTGCCAGCAGCACCGGGGGAGCCTACGAGCAGTACTTC.

This chain connects TRBV7-9 to TRBJ2-7; D remains unclear. The CDR3 spans 12 residues. Per germline, CDR1 SEHNR and CDR2 FQNEAQ (reference sequence). V lost 8 bases, J lost 2 bases, and 10 bases lay in between. This CDR3 reads CASAARAYEQYF. The CDR3 DNA sequence: TGTGCCAGCGCCGCCCGCGCCTACGAGCAGTACTTC.

A word on this clone: The junction departs from the called germline gene at one end, perhaps through a read error. The chain employs TRBV7-9 and TRBJ2-2; TRBD1 might be the D (5 bases). There are 17 residues in the CDR3. The V gene's germline CDR1 is SEHNR and CDR2 FQNEAQ (reference sequence). The CDR3 DNA follows: TGTTCCAGCAGCTTAGTAGGGGAAAGTCATCCCACCGGGGAGCTGTTTTTT. Translated, it gives CSSSLVGESHPTGELFF. Combining the CDR3 with reference TRBV7-9 and TRBJ2-2 gives the whole variable domain DTGVSQNPRHKITKRGQNVTFRCDPISEHNRLYWYRQTLGQGPEFLTYFQNEAQLEKSRLLSDRFSAERPKGSFSTLEIQRTEQGDSAMYLCSSSLVGESHPTGELFFGEGSRLTVL.

CDR3 coding DNA: TGTGCCAGCAGCGTAGAGGGCGGACTCAATCAGCCCCAGCATTTT. Translation: CASSVEGGLNQPQHF. The genes are TRBV9 and TRBJ1-5; no reliable D call. Germline CDR1 reads SGDLS; CDR2 reads YYNGEE. This CDR3 is 15 amino acids long. V gave up 0 bases and J gave up 3 bases, with 10 bases separating them.

The chain combines TRBV6-5 with TRBJ2-1; 7 bases line up with TRBD2. Looked up from germline, CDR1 is MNHEY and CDR2 is SVGAGI. This CDR3 has 15 amino acids. The trim removed 5 bases at V and 4 bases at J, leaving 8 bases unmatched. The CDR3 DNA sequence: TGTGCCAGCAGTAGGGACTACGGGGCTTACAATGAGCAGTTCTTC. It encodes CASSRDYGAYNEQFF.

The chain combines TRBV7-2 with TRBJ1-2, with a possible D match to TRBD1 (5 bases). Germline V CDR1 and CDR2: SGHTA, FQGNSA. The V gene lost 5 bases and the J gene lost 5 bases, with 12 bases spanning the gap. CDR3 size: 13 residues. CDR3 sequence: CASSPDQGYGYTF. The CDR3, as DNA: TGTGCCAGCAGCCCGGATCAGGGTTATGGCTACACCTTC.

This sequence joins TRBV4-3 and TRBJ2-5; a possible D gene is TRBD1 (6 bases). Germline V gives CDR1 LGHNA, CDR2 YSLEER. The CDR3 totals 16 residues. V was shortened by 0 bases and J by 6 bases, with 17 bases between the two germline ends. CDR3 residues: CASSQEGDKALKTQYF. The CDR3 DNA reads TGCGCCAGCAGCCAAGAGGGGGACAAGGCTCTGAAGACCCAGTACTTC.

This sequence joins TRBV28 and TRBJ1-5; a weak D match, TRBD1 (5 bases). V dropped 4 bases and J dropped 7 bases, with 17 bases sitting between them. Germline V gene data show CDR1 as MDHEN and CDR2 as SYDVKM. The CDR3 runs to 15 residues. The CDR3 loop is CASSSGFGGEQPQHF. The CDR3 nucleotides are TGTGCCAGCAGTTCCGGGTTTGGGGGGGAACAGCCCCAGCATTTT.

DNA for the CDR3: TGTGCCAGCAGTGAGGGTCTTCGAGGGCTGTACTCTGGAAACACCATATATTTT. This encodes CASSEGLRGLYSGNTIYF. The gene calls are TRBV2 and TRBJ1-3; D uncertain. CDR1 is SNHLY, CDR2 FYNNEI, per germline. The CDR3 has 18 amino acids. Trimming stripped 3 bases from V and 0 bases from J, with 18 bases between.

This rearrangement joins TRBV5-1 to TRBJ1-1; maybe TRBD1 (5 bases). The CDR3 covers 13 residues. The germline V gene encodes CDR1 SGHRS and CDR2 YFSETQ. Trimming took off 5 bases at V and 4 bases at J, with 12 bases between the two ends. The CDR3 region is CASRGGTGTEAFF. The CDR3 bases are TGCGCCAGCAGGGGGGGTACCGGCACTGAAGCTTTCTTT.

This clone was seen just once. V and J are TRBV7-2 and TRBJ2-2; weak D call: TRBD2 (6 bases). Between the trimmed V and J ends, which lost 7 bases and 3 bases, there was a span of 21 bases. The V gene's germline CDR1 is SGHTA and CDR2 FQGNSA. The CDR3 loop spans 17 amino acids. The CDR3 DNA reads TGTGCCAGCACCGGATGGGCTAGCGACCGGTACACCGGGGAGCTGTTTTTT. This gives the protein CASTGWASDRYTGELFF.

In this sample, this clone turned up a few times. The chain uses TRBV7-9 and TRBJ1-3; no clear D gene. The CDR3 runs to 15 residues. Germline V gene lookup returns CDR1 SEHNR and CDR2 FQNEAQ (reference sequence). V was clipped by 5 bases and J by 2 bases, with 13 bases between them. The CDR3 sequence is CASSPREDTGNTIYF. CDR3 DNA sequence: TGTGCCAGCAGCCCCCGGGAAGATACTGGAAACACCATATATTTT.

The genes are TRBV7-8 and TRBJ2-1, with a possible D match to TRBD1 (6 bases). Trimming stripped 5 bases from V and 0 bases from J, with 23 bases between. The CDR3 covers 19 residues. The germline V gene has CDR1 SGHVS and CDR2 FQNEAQ. The DNA for the CDR3 is TGTGCCAGCAGCCCCGACAGGTGGGTGGGGGTTACCTCCTACAATGAGCAGTTCTTC. This translates into CASSPDRWVGVTSYNEQFF.

This clone showed up just once. The genes are TRBV28 and TRBJ1-4; no firm D call. Germline V gene lookup returns CDR1 MDHEN and CDR2 SYDVKM. The CDR3 covers 16 residues. V lost 3 bases to trimming and J lost 3 bases, with 14 bases between them. The CDR3 DNA reads as TGTGCCAGCAGTTTTGGCTCTCTAGAGGCTAATGAAAAACTGTTTTTT. It translates to CASSFGSLEANEKLFF.

This clone was counted only a few times. The chain joins TRBV14 to TRBJ2-2; D is unresolved. Germline CDR1 and CDR2: SGHDN and FVKESK. Trimming removed 1 base from V and 1 base from J, with 4 bases in between. This CDR3 has 14 amino acids. Here the CDR3 DNA reads TGTGCCAGCAGCCAAGCCTTGAACACCGGGGAGCTGTTTTTT. Protein: CASSQALNTGELFF.

The V and J genes are TRBV10-1 and TRBJ2-3, with 9 bases matching TRBD2. Germline CDR1 reads WNHNN; CDR2 reads SYGVQD (reference sequence). With V trimmed by 3 bases and J by 2 bases, 3 bases remained unmatched. The CDR3 has 15 residues. The CDR3 region is CASSDPSGDTDTQYF. In DNA form, the CDR3 reads TGCGCCAGCAGTGACCCTAGCGGGGACACAGATACGCAGTATTTT.

The chain recombines TRBV4-3 with TRBJ1-1; TRBD1 is a possible D gene (6 bases). The CDR3 extends over 13 amino acids. The V and J ends lost 1 base and 9 bases respectively, with 12 bases between them. Germline V gene data show CDR1 as LGHNA and CDR2 as YSLEER. CDR3 protein: CASSQGTGRQAFF. Here the CDR3 DNA reads TGCGCCAGCAGCCAAGGAACAGGGAGACAAGCTTTCTTT.

This chain uses TRBV4-2 with TRBJ1-5, with 7 bases that match TRBD1. Germline-derived CDR1 and CDR2 are LGHNA and YNFKEQ. The CDR3 is 17 amino acids. V shed 1 base and J 0 bases; nucleotides not matched to a gene: 6. This CDR3 is CASSQAVGQYSNQPQHF. CDR3 nucleotides: TGTGCCAGCAGCCAAGCCGTGGGACAGTATAGCAATCAGCCCCAGCATTTT.

The chain carries TRBV19 and TRBJ2-2; D gene unclear. The CDR3 is made up of 16 amino acids. The germline V and J ends were trimmed by 6 bases and 0 bases, with 14 bases remaining between them. Germline assignment: CDR1 LNHDA and CDR2 SQIVND (reference sequence). The CDR3 here is CASSRLSPTNTGELFF. CDR3 sequence (DNA): TGTGCCAGTAGCAGACTCAGCCCGACGAACACCGGGGAGCTGTTTTTT. Drawing the rest from reference TRBV19 and TRBJ2-2, the complete variable domain is DGGITQSPKYLFRKEGQNVTLSCEQNLNHDAMYWYRQDPGQGLRLIYYSQIVNDFQKGDIAEGYSVSREKKESFPLTVTSAQKNPTAFYLCASSRLSPTNTGELFFGEGSRLTVL.

The table lists this clone with a count of one. The CDR3 protein is CASTLGGDHPHGYTF. The CDR3 region has the DNA TGTGCCAGCACCTTAGGAGGGGACCACCCGCATGGCTACACCTTC. The chain has TRBV28 and TRBJ1-2, with a possible D match to TRBD1 (5 bases). The CDR3 extends over 15 amino acids. Germline CDR1 MDHEN, CDR2 SYDVKM. The germline V and J ends were trimmed by 7 bases and 6 bases, with 21 bases remaining between them.

The CDR3 DNA follows: TGTGCCAGTAGTACAGGACTAGCTCGAGCTGTCACAGATACGCAGTATTTT. Translating it yields CASSTGLARAVTDTQYF. This chain uses TRBV19 with TRBJ2-3, with 8 bases matching TRBD2. Per the germline V gene, CDR1 is LNHDA and CDR2 is SQIVND (reference sequence). This CDR3 contains 17 residues. V gave up 4 bases and J gave up 2 bases; unmatched junction bases: 11. Full variable domain (outside the CDR3, taken from reference TRBV19 and TRBJ2-3): DGGITQSPKYLFRKEGQNVTLSCEQNLNHDAMYWYRQDPGQGLRLIYYSQIVNDFQKGDIAEGYSVSREKKESFPLTVTSAQKNPTAFYLCASSTGLARAVTDTQYFGPGTRLTVL.

This chain uses TRBV6-1 with TRBJ1-2, with D perhaps TRBD1 (6 bases). The V end lost 2 bases, the J end lost 1 base, and 11 bases lay between the germline ends. Germline CDR1 MNHNS, CDR2 SASEGT. This CDR3 contains 15 residues. Here the CDR3 reads CASSERDIFNYGYTF. CDR3 sequence (DNA): TGTGCCAGCAGTGAAAGGGACATATTTAACTATGGCTACACCTTC.

The V gene is TRBV19, the J gene TRBJ2-5; a weak D match, TRBD2 (5 bases). The CDR3 is 14 residues long. V was cut by 5 bases and J by 1 base, with 11 bases left in between. Germline CDR1 is LNHDA and CDR2 is SQIVND (reference sequence). CDR3 sequence: CASSVGLSQETQYF. CDR3 coding DNA: TGTGCCAGTAGTGTAGGACTGAGCCAAGAGACCCAGTACTTC.

V and J are TRBV11-2 and TRBJ2-1, with 7 bases identical to TRBD2. CDR3 length: 13 amino acids. The V and J ends lost 1 base and 9 bases, in that order; junction bases with no gene match: 3. CDR1 and CDR2 from the germline V gene are SGHAT and FQNNGV. CDR3 sequence: CASSLGRLAEQFF. The CDR3 DNA is TGTGCCAGCAGCTTAGGGCGACTAGCTGAGCAGTTCTTC.

This clone was detected a few times. The junction and the germline gene differ at one end; a read error may be behind it. The chain couples TRBV7-2 to TRBJ1-1, with 8 bases lining up with TRBD1. Looked up from germline, CDR1 is SGHTA and CDR2 is FQGNSA. There are 14 residues in the CDR3. The CDR3: CASSPRGLSSDAFF. Here the CDR3 DNA reads TGTGCCAGCAGCCCCAGGGGGCTGAGTTCTGACGCTTTCTTT.

The count of this clone is one. This chain joins TRBV10-2 and TRBJ2-7, with 11 bases identical to TRBD2. CDR1 is WSHSY, CDR2 SAAADI, per germline. This CDR3 has 16 amino acids. Germline trimming cut 2 bases from V and 6 bases from J; bases unmatched to any gene: 9. CDR3 protein: CASSEPETSGILEQYF. In nucleotides, the CDR3 is TGCGCCAGCAGTGAGCCTGAGACTAGCGGGATACTCGAGCAGTACTTC.

This sequence joins TRBV28 and TRBJ1-1; D might be TRBD1 (6 bases). Germline V gene data show CDR1 as MDHEN and CDR2 as SYDVKM. V was trimmed by 2 bases and J by 2 bases, leaving 9 bases between them. The CDR3 is 14 residues long. The CDR3 DNA sequence: TGTGCCAGCAGTTTACCAGGGGCTAACACTGAAGCTTTCTTT. Its translation: CASSLPGANTEAFF.

The rearrangement links TRBV7-8 to TRBJ1-5; 8 nucleotides line up with TRBD1. The CDR3 has 15 residues. The V gene end was trimmed by 2 bases and the J gene end by 2 bases; junction bases not matched to a gene: 2. Per the germline V gene, CDR1 is SGHVS and CDR2 is FQNEAQ. The CDR3 DNA reads as TGTGCCAGCAGCTTAACAGGGGGTGGCAATCAGCCCCAGCATTTT. Amino acid sequence: CASSLTGGGNQPQHF.